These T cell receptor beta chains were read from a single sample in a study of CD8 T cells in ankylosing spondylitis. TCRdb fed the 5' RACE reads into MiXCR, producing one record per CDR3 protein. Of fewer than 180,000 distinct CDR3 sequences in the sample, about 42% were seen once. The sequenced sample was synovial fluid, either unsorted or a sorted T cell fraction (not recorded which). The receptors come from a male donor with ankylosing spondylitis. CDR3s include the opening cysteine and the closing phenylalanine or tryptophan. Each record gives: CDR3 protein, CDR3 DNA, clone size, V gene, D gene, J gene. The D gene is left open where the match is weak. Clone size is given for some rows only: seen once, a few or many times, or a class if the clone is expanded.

CASSPGRFIAGGREQYF	TGCGCCAGCAGCCCTGGCCGGTTCATAGCGGGAGGGCGCGAGCAGTACTTC	.	TRBV5-1	TRBD2	TRBJ2-7
CASSPSFSGGLETQYF	TGTGCCAGCAGCCCCTCGTTCAGCGGGGGTTTGGAGACCCAGTACTTC	.	TRBV5-6	TRBD2	TRBJ2-5
CAVQGFDYGYTF	TGTGCCGTACAGGGGTTTGACTATGGCTACACCTTC	.	TRBV24-1	TRBD1	TRBJ1-2
CSRLGTSGSPVYEQYF	TGCAGTCGACTGGGGACTAGCGGGAGCCCCGTCTACGAGCAGTACTTC	many	TRBV20-1	TRBD2	TRBJ2-7
CASTGGLSEAFF	TGTGCCAGCACCGGTGGGCTATCTGAAGCTTTCTTT	.	TRBV27	.	TRBJ1-1
CASSQARPRGQGNTEAFF	TGTGCCAGCAGCCAAGCCCGGCCCCGGGGACAGGGGAACACTGAAGCTTTCTTT	.	TRBV3-1	TRBD1	TRBJ1-1
CASSEPAGRWGFNEKLFF	TGTGCCAGCAGTGAACCTGCAGGACGGTGGGGATTTAATGAAAAACTGTTTTTT	.	TRBV2	.	TRBJ1-4
CATSPGPQGEETQYF	TGTGCCACCAGCCCTGGACCTCAGGGGGAAGAGACCCAGTACTTC	.	TRBV15	TRBD1	TRBJ2-5
CASSLMGGTGSNNEQFF	TGTGCCAGCAGCTTAATGGGGGGGACAGGTAGTAACAATGAGCAGTTCTTC	.	TRBV7-3	.	TRBJ2-1
CASSVGALADQPQHF	TGTGCCAGCAGCGTCGGGGCTTTGGCGGATCAGCCCCAGCATTTT	.	TRBV9	.	TRBJ1-5
CASSFWGQRIDTQYF	TGTGCCAGCAGTTTCTGGGGACAGAGGATAGATACGCAGTATTTT	.	TRBV28	TRBD1	TRBJ2-3
CASSEAPSSYNEQFF	TGTGCCAGCAGTGAGGCTCCTAGCTCCTACAATGAGCAGTTCTTC	once	TRBV6-4	.	TRBJ2-1
CASSQEQRGGWDEQFF	TGTGCCAGCAGCCAAGAGCAGCGGGGGGGCTGGGATGAGCAGTTCTTC	few	TRBV4-2	TRBD2	TRBJ2-1
CASSQPTGTLTLHF	TGTGCCAGCAGCCAACCTACCGGGACACTGACCCTCCACTTT	few	TRBV6-1	.	TRBJ1-6
CATSRDRQGGSPLHF	TGTGCCACCAGCAGAGATCGGCAGGGTGGTTCACCCCTCCACTTT	many	TRBV15	.	TRBJ1-6
CSAREPPWTSGGNNEQFF	TGCAGTGCTAGAGAGCCCCCCTGGACTAGCGGGGGGAACAATGAGCAGTTCTTC	.	TRBV20-1	TRBD2	TRBJ2-1
CASSFRGEAEAFF	TGTGCCAGCAGCTTTCGGGGAGAGGCTGAAGCTTTCTTT	few	TRBV11-1	.	TRBJ1-1
CASSLMWGDEQFF	TGTGCCAGCAGCTTAATGTGGGGGGATGAGCAGTTCTTC	.	TRBV7-3	.	TRBJ2-1
CASTILGGNTEAFF	TGTGCCAGCACCATATTGGGGGGGAACACTGAAGCTTTCTTT	.	TRBV6-2/TRBV6-3	.	TRBJ1-1
CASSSRGQIPNYGYTF	TGTGCCAGCAGCTCAAGGGGACAGATTCCTAACTATGGCTACACCTTC	once	TRBV3-1	TRBD1	TRBJ1-2
CSVDGAYEQYF	TGCAGCGTTGATGGGGCGTACGAGCAGTACTTC	.	TRBV29-1	.	TRBJ2-7
CSARDTSVLTYEQYF	TGCAGTGCTAGAGATACTAGCGTTCTAACCTACGAGCAGTACTTC	.	TRBV20-1	TRBD2	TRBJ2-7
CASSFVTGGEEKLFF	TGTGCCAGCAGCTTTGTGACAGGGGGTGAGGAAAAACTGTTTTTT	many	TRBV7-8	TRBD1	TRBJ1-4
CASSSPLQGGEAFF	TGTGCCAGCAGCTCACCCCTTCAGGGTGGAGAAGCTTTCTTT	.	TRBV7-9	.	TRBJ1-1
CASSQGAPNEKLFF	TGTGCCAGCAGCCAGGGGGCGCCGAATGAAAAACTGTTTTTT	few	TRBV27	TRBD1	TRBJ1-4
CASSLSPGVSYEQYF	TGTGCCAGCAGCTTGAGTCCGGGGGTCTCCTACGAGCAGTACTTC	few	TRBV7-9	.	TRBJ2-7
CASSLGSGKDEQYF	TGTGCCAGCAGCTTAGGTAGCGGGAAAGACGAGCAGTACTTC	few	TRBV7-8	TRBD2	TRBJ2-7
CSAGWGQNTGELFF	TGCAGCGCTGGGTGGGGCCAGAACACCGGGGAGCTGTTTTTT	.	TRBV29-1	.	TRBJ2-2